One and the same sample provided the 21 T cell receptor beta chains below, sequenced in a study of T cell responses to AZD1222 COVID-19 vaccine. Some clones are missing from TCRdb's copy, which holds only in-frame ones; the method was immunoSEQ multiplex PCR. This sample has about 83,000 clones, with approximately 88% found just once. The specimen comprised peripheral blood, sampled on day 0 of MenACWY control vaccination. These receptors came from an adult in good health.

The J gene is TRBJ1-2, the V gene TRBV30, with D unclear. Germline loops: CDR1 GTSNPN, CDR2 SVGIG (reference sequence). The V and J ends lost 3 bases and 7 bases respectively, with 21 bases between them. The CDR3 sequence is 15 residues long. Here the CDR3 DNA reads TGTGCCTGGAGCCTCCCGACTAGGGTCTATGGTGGCTACACCTTC. Its translation is CAWSLPTRVYGGYTF.

The rearrangement uses TRBV7-2 and TRBJ2-5; 9 bases map to TRBD2. This CDR3 region has 16 residues. With V trimmed by 1 base and J by 5 bases, 8 bases remained unmatched. The V gene's germline CDR1 is SGHTA and CDR2 FQGNSA. CDR3 coding DNA: TGTGCCAGCAGCTTAGTGGGCGGGAGGGATTTCGAGACCCAGTACTTC. This sequence encodes CASSLVGGRDFETQYF.

The rearrangement uses TRBV7-2 and TRBJ1-4, with D unresolved. This CDR3 has 16 amino acids. V was pared by 1 base and J by 4 bases, with 13 bases between. Germline-derived CDR1 and CDR2 are SGHTA and FQGNSA. Written as DNA, the CDR3 is TGTGCCAGCAGCTTAGGACCGCGCAGAGATAATGAAAAACTGTTTTTT. Translating gives CASSLGPRRDNEKLFF.

This clone was observed many times. The chain recombines TRBV18 with TRBJ2-7; D ambiguous. Germline V gene data show CDR1 as KGHSH and CDR2 as LQKENI. The length of the CDR3 is 13 residues. V dropped 5 bases and J dropped 3 bases, with 11 bases sitting between them. CDR3 sequence: CASSTDGFYEQYF. The CDR3 nucleotides are TGTGCCAGCTCAACGGACGGATTCTACGAGCAGTACTTC.

This clone has a single count. The chain uses TRBV9 and TRBJ1-2, with 8 nucleotides matching TRBD1. Germline V gene sequence: CDR1 SGDLS, CDR2 YYNGEE. The junction had 4 bases not matched to a gene; V was cut back by 1 base and J by 2 bases. The CDR3 is made up of 15 amino acids. This CDR3 is CASSVRQGPNYGYTF. CDR3 DNA sequence: TGTGCCAGCAGCGTACGACAGGGGCCCAACTATGGCTACACCTTC.

The genes are TRBV5-1 and TRBJ1-2; D unresolved. The V gene lost 0 bases and the J gene lost 4 bases, with 13 bases spanning the gap. This CDR3 has 15 residues. Looked up from germline, CDR1 is SGHRS and CDR2 is YFSETQ. The CDR3 DNA is TGCGCCAGCAGCTTGGCGGAGGATTGGACCTATGGCTACACCTTC. Translation gives CASSLAEDWTYGYTF.

Concerning this clone itself: Within the sample, other DNA sequences also encode this same CDR3. J is TRBJ2-7 and V is TRBV5-6; no clear D gene. Germline V gives CDR1 SGHDT, CDR2 YYEEEE. With 2 bases removed from V and 4 bases from J, the gap between germline ends came to 4 bases. This CDR3 contains 11 residues. The CDR3 DNA reads as TGTGCCAGCAGCTTCAGTTACGAGCAGTACTTC. Translation: CASSFSYEQYF.

The chain uses TRBV27 and TRBJ1-1; no firm D call. The germline V and J ends were trimmed by 4 bases and 2 bases, with 5 bases remaining between them. The CDR3 has 12 amino acids. CDR1 is MNHEY, CDR2 SMNVEV, per germline (reference sequence). CDR3 region: CASSSGNTEAFF. The DNA of the CDR3 is TGTGCCAGCAGTTCCGGAAACACTGAAGCTTTCTTT.

This sequence joins TRBV5-6 and TRBJ2-3; D unclear. Looked up from germline, CDR1 is SGHDT and CDR2 is YYEEEE. The CDR3 extends over 11 amino acids. Trimming removed 0 bases from V and 5 bases from J, with 1 base in between. The CDR3 region is CASSLGDTQYF. The DNA for the CDR3 is TGTGCCAGCAGCTTGGGAGATACGCAGTATTTT.

The chain has TRBV7-6 and TRBJ2-1; 9 bases align to TRBD2. The CDR3 is 16 residues long. CDR1 is SGHVS and CDR2 is FNYEAQ in the germline V gene. Trimming cost V 3 bases and J 2 bases; bases outside gene matches: 5. The CDR3 reads CASSLKAGGAYNEQFF. The DNA of the CDR3 is TGTGCCAGCAGCTTGAAGGCGGGAGGGGCCTACAATGAGCAGTTCTTC.

This chain uses TRBV7-9 with TRBJ2-7, with unresolved D. V was pared by 2 bases and J by 5 bases, with 13 bases between. Per germline, CDR1 SEHNR and CDR2 FQNEAQ (reference sequence). The CDR3 loop spans 14 amino acids. The CDR3 region has the DNA TGTGCCAGCAGCTTATCTTTCCAGGCGGACGAGCAGTACTTC. Its protein is CASSLSFQADEQYF.

This clone was observed a single time. The chain employs TRBV30 and TRBJ1-1; 7 bases line up with TRBD1. Germline loops: CDR1 GTSNPN, CDR2 SVGIG (reference sequence). Trimming at V came to 8 bases and at J to 3 bases, leaving 9 bases not matched to a gene. The CDR3 is 13 amino acids. This chain's CDR3 is CAAGGRGDTEAFF. The DNA for the CDR3 is TGTGCCGCAGGGGGGAGAGGGGACACTGAAGCTTTCTTT.

The chain carries TRBV2 and TRBJ1-2; D not resolved. V lost 1 base and J lost 4, with 10 bases in between. Germline V CDR1 and CDR2: SNHLY, FYNNEI. The CDR3 is 14 residues long. CDR3 protein: CASSEGAYGYGYTF. CDR3 in DNA: TGTGCCAGCAGTGAAGGGGCTTACGGCTATGGCTACACCTTC.

The chain has TRBV9 and TRBJ1-1, with D hard to call. From germline, CDR1 is SGDLS and CDR2 YYNGEE. The CDR3 has 13 amino acids. The V end was cut by 4 bases, the J end by 1 base, with 8 bases between. CDR3 sequence reads: CASSPGTNTEAFF. The CDR3 nucleotides read TGTGCCAGCAGCCCTGGAACGAACACTGAAGCTTTCTTT.

The chain combines TRBV5-1 with TRBJ1-2, with D perhaps matching TRBD1 (5 bases). Germline CDR1 SGHRS, CDR2 YFSETQ. V gave up 0 bases and J gave up 5 bases, with 14 bases separating them. This CDR3 comprises 15 residues. The CDR3 nucleotides read TGCGCCAGCAGCTTGGCCGGGGCAGAAGGATATGGCTACACCTTC. Translation: CASSLAGAEGYGYTF.

The genes are TRBV18 and TRBJ2-7, with a tentative D call TRBD2 (6 bases). V lost 6 bases and J lost 0, with 15 bases in between. The germline V gene encodes CDR1 KGHSH and CDR2 LQKENI. The CDR3 length is 15 residues. CDR3 nucleotides: TGTGCCAGCTCTGCCGCAGGGAGGAGCTCCTACGAGCAGTACTTC. It translates to CASSAAGRSSYEQYF.

This chain links TRBV3-1 (or the pseudogene TRBV3-2) with TRBJ1-3, with no clear D. Trimming removed 4 bases at V and 2 bases at J, with 9 bases between. Germline V gene sequence: CDR1 LGHDT, CDR2 YNNKEL (reference sequence). The length of the CDR3 is 14 residues. Here the CDR3 reads CASSPAGAGNTIYF. The CDR3 coding sequence is TGTGCCAGCAGCCCGGCTGGGGCTGGAAACACCATATATTTT.

The rearrangement joins TRBV19 to TRBJ2-3, with TRBD2 matching 8 bases. CDR3 size: 16 residues. The ends lost 5 bases at V and 4 bases at J; junction bases unmatched: 11. The V gene's germline CDR1 is LNHDA and CDR2 SQIVND (reference sequence). CDR3 nucleotides: TGTGCCAGTAGTGACGGGGGAGCGGGAGACGCAGATACGCAGTATTTT. Its protein is CASSDGGAGDADTQYF.

The chain combines TRBV18 with TRBJ2-5, with 9 bases identical to TRBD1. The CDR3 totals 14 residues. V dropped 2 bases and J dropped 3; count of bases not matched to a gene: 1. Per the germline V gene, CDR1 is KGHSH and CDR2 is LQKENI. The CDR3 region is CASSPRTGEETQYF. The CDR3 DNA is TGTGCCAGCTCACCAAGGACAGGGGAAGAGACCCAGTACTTC.

The chain uses TRBV7-8 and TRBJ1-5, with unresolved D. Germline-derived CDR1 and CDR2 are SGHVS and FQNEAQ. The CDR3 sequence is 15 residues long. V lost 2 bases to trimming and J lost 4 bases, with 12 bases between them. As DNA, the CDR3 is TGTGCCAGCAGCTTACGAGTCCCTGGGAATCAGCCCCAGCATTTT. Its translation is CASSLRVPGNQPQHF.

V gene TRBV6-1 combines with J gene TRBJ1-1, with unresolved D. The germline V gene has CDR1 MNHNS and CDR2 SASEGT. The CDR3 loop spans 15 amino acids. V lost 1 base and J lost 0, with 9 bases in between. The CDR3 here is CASSEVGRMNTEAFF. The CDR3 DNA reads as TGTGCCAGCAGTGAAGTTGGACGGATGAACACTGAAGCTTTCTTT.